This TCR beta chain was found in a study of blood T cell repertoires in COVID-19. As for the study in general: The United States, Italy and Spain provided the acute and convalescent COVID-19 samples. PBMCs, B-cell-depleted T cells, or T cells provided the cDNA or gDNA that made up the material.

Comment on this clone: A read error may produce the germline difference seen at one junction end.

CDR3 length: 15 residues. Germline lookup yields CDR1 SSHAT and CDR2 FNYEAQ (reference sequence). Per the original methods: Amplification of reference gene primers provided the estimated nucleated cell counts. Clones were read by immunoSEQ multiplex PCR, and TCRdb kept only the in-frame ones, dropping some. The DNA gave D and trimming, while V, J and clone size come from that table. The table records 280,000 or so clones, 75% to 90% of them present only once. This sequence was found in a woman aged 60-75 years with acute or convalescent COVID-19. The sequenced material came from peripheral blood. The V call is TRBV7-7, the J call TRBJ1-5; 8 positions match TRBD1. The DNA of the CDR3 is TGTGCTAGCAGAAGGGAGGACAGGGCCAATCAGCCCCAGCATTTT. This codes for CASRREDRANQPQHF. Supplemented by reference TRBV7-7 and TRBJ1-5, the full variable domain reads GAGVSQSPRYKVTKRGQDVTLRCDPISSHATLYWYQQALGQGPEFLTYFNYEAQPDKSGLPSDRFSAERPEGSISTLTIQRTEQRDSAMYRCASRREDRANQPQHFGDGTRLSIL.